The TCR beta chain described here comes from a study of early T cells in non-severe SARS-CoV-2 infection. Each CDR3 protein gets one entry after TCRdb re-called the 5' RACE reads with MiXCR. Here the sample spans 50,000 to 65,000 distinct CDR3 sequences, over 10% being singletons. V was cut by 7 bases and J by 1 base, with 8 bases left in between. There are 14 residues in the CDR3. In germline, CDR1 is MNHEY, CDR2 SMNVEV (reference sequence). This clonotype was counted a few times. The sample comprised whole blood. The chain is built from TRBV27 and TRBJ1-6, with D possibly matching TRBD1 (5 bases). The source is an adult who was a healthcare worker with PCR-confirmed SARS-CoV-2 infection or an uninfected control (not recorded which). The CDR3 region is CASTAGSYNSPLHF. For the CDR3, the DNA is TGTGCCAGCACGGCAGGGTCCTATAATTCACCCCTCCACTTT.